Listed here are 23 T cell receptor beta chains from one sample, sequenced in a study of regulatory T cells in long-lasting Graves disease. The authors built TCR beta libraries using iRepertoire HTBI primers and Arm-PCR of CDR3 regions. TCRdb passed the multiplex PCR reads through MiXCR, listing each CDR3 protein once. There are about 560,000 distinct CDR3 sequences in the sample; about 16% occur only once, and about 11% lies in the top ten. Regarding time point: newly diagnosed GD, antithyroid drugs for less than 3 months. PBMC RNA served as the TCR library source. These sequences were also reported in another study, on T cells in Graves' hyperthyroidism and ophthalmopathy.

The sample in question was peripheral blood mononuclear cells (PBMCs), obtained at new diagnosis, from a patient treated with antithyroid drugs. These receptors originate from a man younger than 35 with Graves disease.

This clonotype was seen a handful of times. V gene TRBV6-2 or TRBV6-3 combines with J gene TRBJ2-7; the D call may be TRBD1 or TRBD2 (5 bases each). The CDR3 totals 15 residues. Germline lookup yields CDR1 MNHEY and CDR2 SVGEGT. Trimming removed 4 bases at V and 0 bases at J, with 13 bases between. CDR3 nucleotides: TGTGCCAGCAGTTCGGGGCGGAAGAGCTCCTACGAGCAGTACTTC. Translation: CASSSGRKSSYEQYF.

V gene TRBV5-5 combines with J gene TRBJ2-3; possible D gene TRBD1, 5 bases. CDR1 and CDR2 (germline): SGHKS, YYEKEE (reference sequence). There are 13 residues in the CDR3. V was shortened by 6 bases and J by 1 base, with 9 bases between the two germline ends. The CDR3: CASIGAGTDTQYF. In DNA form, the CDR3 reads TGTGCCAGCATAGGGGCCGGCACAGATACGCAGTATTTT.

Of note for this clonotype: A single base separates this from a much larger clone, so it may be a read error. CDR3 region: CVSSPGDRGLDTEAFF. CDR3 in DNA: TGTGTCAGCAGCCCGGGGGACAGGGGGCTGGACACTGAAGCTTTCTTT. This chain connects TRBV7-2 to TRBJ1-1, with 12 bases matching TRBD1. There are 16 residues in the CDR3. CDR1 and CDR2 from the germline V gene are SGHTA and FQGNSA.

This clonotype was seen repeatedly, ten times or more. CDR3 in amino acids: CASSFSGRLAKNIQYF. In DNA form, the CDR3 reads TGTGCCAGCAGTTTCAGCGGCAGGTTAGCCAAAAACATTCAGTACTTC. This chain connects TRBV28 to TRBJ2-4; D may be TRBD2 (5 bases). Looked up from germline, CDR1 is MDHEN and CDR2 is SYDVKM. This CDR3 is 16 amino acids long. V lost 3 bases to trimming and J lost 0 bases, with 12 bases between them.

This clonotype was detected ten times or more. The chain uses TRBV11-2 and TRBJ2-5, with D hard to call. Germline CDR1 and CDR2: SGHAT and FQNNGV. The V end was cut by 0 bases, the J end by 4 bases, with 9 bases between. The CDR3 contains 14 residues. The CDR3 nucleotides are TGTGCCAGCAGCTTAGAAGCTTCCGGAGAGACCCAGTACTTC. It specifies CASSLEASGETQYF. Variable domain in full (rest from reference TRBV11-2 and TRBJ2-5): EAGVAQSPRYKIIEKRQSVAFWCNPISGHATLYWYQQILGQGPKLLIQFQNNGVVDDSQLPKDRFSAERLKGVDSTLKIQPAKLEDSAVYLCASSLEASGETQYFGPGTRLLVL.

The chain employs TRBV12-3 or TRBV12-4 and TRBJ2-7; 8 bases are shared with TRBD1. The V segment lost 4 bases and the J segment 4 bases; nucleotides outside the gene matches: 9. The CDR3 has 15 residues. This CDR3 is CASSYGQGRSYEQYF. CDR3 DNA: TGTGCCAGCAGTTACGGACAGGGACGGTCTTACGAGCAGTACTTC.

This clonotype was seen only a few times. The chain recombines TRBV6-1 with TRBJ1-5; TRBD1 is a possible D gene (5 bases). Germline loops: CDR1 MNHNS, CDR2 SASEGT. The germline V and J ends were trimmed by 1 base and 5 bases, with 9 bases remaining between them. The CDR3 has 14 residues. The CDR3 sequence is CASSEGGRDQPQHF. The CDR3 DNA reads TGTGCCAGCAGTGAAGGGGGCAGGGATCAGCCCCAGCATTTT.

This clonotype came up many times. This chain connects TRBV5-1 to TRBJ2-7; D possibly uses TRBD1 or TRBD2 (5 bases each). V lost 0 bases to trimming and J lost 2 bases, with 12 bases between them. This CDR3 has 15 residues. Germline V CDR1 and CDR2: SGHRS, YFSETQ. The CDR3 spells CASSLGDGPPYEQYF. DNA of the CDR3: TGCGCCAGCAGCTTGGGGGACGGTCCCCCCTACGAGCAGTACTTC. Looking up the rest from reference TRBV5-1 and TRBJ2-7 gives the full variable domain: KAGVTQTPRYLIKTRGQQVTLSCSPISGHRSVSWYQQTPGQGLQFLFEYFSETQRNKGNFPGRFSGRQFSNSRSEMNVSTLELGDSALYLCASSLGDGPPYEQYFGPGTRLTVT.

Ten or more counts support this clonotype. The CDR3 reads CASSSQDSNQPQHF. CDR3 coding DNA: TGTGCCAGCAGTTCACAGGATAGCAATCAGCCCCAGCATTTT. The V gene is TRBV7-8, the J gene TRBJ1-5, with D possibly TRBD1 on 5 matching bases. The V end was cut by 6 bases, the J end by 0 bases, with 9 bases between. CDR3 length: 14 amino acids. Germline V gives CDR1 SGHVS, CDR2 FQNEAQ.

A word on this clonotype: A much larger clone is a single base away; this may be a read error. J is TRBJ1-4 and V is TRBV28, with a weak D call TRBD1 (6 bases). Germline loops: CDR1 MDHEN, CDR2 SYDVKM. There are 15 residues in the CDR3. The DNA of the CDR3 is TGTGCCAGCGGTTTTGCAGGGGACCTTAATGAAAAACTGTTTTTT. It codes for CASGFAGDLNEKLFF.

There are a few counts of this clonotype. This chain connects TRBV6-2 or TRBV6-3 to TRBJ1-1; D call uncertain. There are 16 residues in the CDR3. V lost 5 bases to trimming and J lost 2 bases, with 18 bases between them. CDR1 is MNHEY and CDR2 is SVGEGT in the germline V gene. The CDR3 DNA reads TGTGCCAGCAGTGAAGGCGTTGGGGTGTTAAACACTGAAGCTTTCTTT. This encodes CASSEGVGVLNTEAFF.

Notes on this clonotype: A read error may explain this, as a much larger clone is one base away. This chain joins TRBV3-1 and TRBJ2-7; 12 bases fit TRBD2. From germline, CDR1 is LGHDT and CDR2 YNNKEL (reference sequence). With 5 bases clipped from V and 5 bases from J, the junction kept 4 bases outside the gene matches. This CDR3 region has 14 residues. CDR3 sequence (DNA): TGTGCCAGCAGCTCTAGCGGGAGGGCCCACGAGCAGTACTTC. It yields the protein CASSSSGRAHEQYF.

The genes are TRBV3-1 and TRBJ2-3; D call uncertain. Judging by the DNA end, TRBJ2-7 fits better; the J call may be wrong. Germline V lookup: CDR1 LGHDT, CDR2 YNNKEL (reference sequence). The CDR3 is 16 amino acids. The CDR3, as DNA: TGTGCCAGCAGCCAAGCCGTTGGGTTCGGGTCCTACGAGCAGTACTTC. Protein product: CASSQAVGFGSYEQYF.

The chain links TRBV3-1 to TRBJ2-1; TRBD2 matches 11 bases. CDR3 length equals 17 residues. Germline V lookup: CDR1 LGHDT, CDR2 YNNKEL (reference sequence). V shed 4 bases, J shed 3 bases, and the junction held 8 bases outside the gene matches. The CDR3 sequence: CASSLYRLAGGYNEQFF. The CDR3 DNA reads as TGTGCCAGCAGCCTCTATAGGCTAGCGGGAGGCTACAATGAGCAGTTCTTC.

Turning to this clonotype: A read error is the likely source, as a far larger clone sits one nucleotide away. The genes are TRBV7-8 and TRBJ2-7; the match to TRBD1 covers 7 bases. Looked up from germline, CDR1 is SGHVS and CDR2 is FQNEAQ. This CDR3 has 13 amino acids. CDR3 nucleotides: TGTGCCGGCAGCTTAGGGGACAGCTACGAGCAGTACTTC. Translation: CAGSLGDSYEQYF.

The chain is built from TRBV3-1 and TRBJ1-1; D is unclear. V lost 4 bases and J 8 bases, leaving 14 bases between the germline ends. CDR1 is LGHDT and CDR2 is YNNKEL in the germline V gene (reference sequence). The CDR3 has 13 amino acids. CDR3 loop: CASSPRSGYEAFF. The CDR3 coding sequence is TGTGCCAGCAGCCCCAGATCAGGATACGAAGCTTTCTTT.

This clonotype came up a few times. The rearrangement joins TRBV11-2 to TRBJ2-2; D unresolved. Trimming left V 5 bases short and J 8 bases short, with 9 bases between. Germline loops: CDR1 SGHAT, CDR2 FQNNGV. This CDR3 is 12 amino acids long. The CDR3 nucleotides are TGTGCCAGCAGCCCCGGTATTGGGGAGCTGTTTTTT. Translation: CASSPGIGELFF.

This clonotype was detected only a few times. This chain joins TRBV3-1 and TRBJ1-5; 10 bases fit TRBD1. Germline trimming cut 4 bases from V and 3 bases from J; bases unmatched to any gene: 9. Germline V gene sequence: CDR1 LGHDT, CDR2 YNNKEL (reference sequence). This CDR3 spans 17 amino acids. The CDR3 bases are TGTGCCAGCAGCCGATCCGGGACAGGGGTCGACAATCAGCCCCAGCATTTT. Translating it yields CASSRSGTGVDNQPQHF. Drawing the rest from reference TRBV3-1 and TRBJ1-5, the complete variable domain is DTAVSQTPKYLVTQMGNDKSIKCEQNLGHDTMYWYKQDSKKFLKIMFSYNNKELIINETVPNRFSPKSPDKAHLNLHINSLELGDSAVYFCASSRSGTGVDNQPQHFGDGTRLSIL.

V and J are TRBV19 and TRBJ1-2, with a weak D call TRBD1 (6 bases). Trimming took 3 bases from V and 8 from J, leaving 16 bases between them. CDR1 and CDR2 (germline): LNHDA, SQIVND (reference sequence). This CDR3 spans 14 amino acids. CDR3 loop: CASSIDQGLRGYTF. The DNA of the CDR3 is TGTGCCAGTAGTATTGATCAGGGGTTACGAGGCTACACCTTC.

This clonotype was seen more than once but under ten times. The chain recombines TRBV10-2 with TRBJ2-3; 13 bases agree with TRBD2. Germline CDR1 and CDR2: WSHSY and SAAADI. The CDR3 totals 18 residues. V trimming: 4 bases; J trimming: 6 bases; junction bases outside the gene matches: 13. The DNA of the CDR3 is TGCGCCAGCAGTGGGGGACTAGCGGGGCAATCCCGCGGGGATACGCAGTATTTT. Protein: CASSGGLAGQSRGDTQYF.

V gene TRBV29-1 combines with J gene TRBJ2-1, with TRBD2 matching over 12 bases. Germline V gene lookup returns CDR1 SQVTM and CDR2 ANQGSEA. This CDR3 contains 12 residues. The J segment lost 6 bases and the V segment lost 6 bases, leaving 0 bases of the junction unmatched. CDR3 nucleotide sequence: TGCAGCGTGACTAGCGGGAGCAATGAGCAGTTCTTC. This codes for CSVTSGSNEQFF.

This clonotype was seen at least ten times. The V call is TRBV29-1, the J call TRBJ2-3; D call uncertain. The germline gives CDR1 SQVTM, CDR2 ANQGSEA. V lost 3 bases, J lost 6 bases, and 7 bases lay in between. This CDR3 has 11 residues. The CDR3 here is CSVEGWDTQYF. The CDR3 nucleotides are TGCAGCGTTGAGGGCTGGGATACGCAGTATTTT.

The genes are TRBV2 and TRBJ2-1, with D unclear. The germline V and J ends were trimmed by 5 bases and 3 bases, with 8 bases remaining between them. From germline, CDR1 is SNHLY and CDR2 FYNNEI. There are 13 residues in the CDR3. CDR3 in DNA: TGTGCCAGCAGTTCGGCAGACTACAATGAGCAGTTCTTC. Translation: CASSSADYNEQFF.